The clone carrying this T cell receptor (beta chain) was recorded at least ten times. Patients had received no treatment of any kind before thyroid surgery. The sample originates from a study of metastatic and nonmetastatic thyroid tumors. CDR1 MDHEN and CDR2 SYDVKM come from the germline V gene. Trimming stripped 8 bases from V and 4 bases from J, with 9 bases between. This CDR3 has 11 amino acids. TCRdb re-processed the PCR reads through MiXCR. The data hold roughly 98,000 clones, with under 15% observed a single time. V gene TRBV28 combines with J gene TRBJ2-7; D is undetermined. Sample: blood. This sequence originates from a female donor with papillary thyroid cancer or a benign thyroid nodule (not recorded which). Some clones in this sample may be carry-over from other donors' samples. The DNA of the CDR3 is TGTGCCAGCGGAGAACGGTACGAGCAGTACTTC. As protein: CASGERYEQYF. Combining the CDR3 with reference TRBV28 and TRBJ2-7 gives the whole variable domain DVKVTQSSRYLVKRTGEKVFLECVQDMDHENMFWYRQDPGLGLRLIYFSYDVKMKEKGDIPEGYSVSREKKERFSLILESASTNQTSMYLCASGERYEQYFGPGTRLTVT.